A selection of T cell receptor beta chains follows, all from one sample in a study of blood T cell repertoires in COVID-19. Only in-frame clones appear in the TCRdb table, and some are missing; sequencing was by immunoSEQ multiplex PCR. Among roughly 68,000 clones listed, more than 75% were seen once. The specimen sequenced was PBMCs or T cells enriched from blood (not recorded which). The receptors here all came from a middle-aged woman who had recovered from COVID-19. Both conserved end residues are part of each CDR3. The D gene is left open where the match is weak. The size of a clone is reported for some rows only, either as once, few or many, or as a class for expanded clones.

J	D	size	V	DNA	CDR3
TRBJ1-6	NA	NA	TRBV6-5	TGTGCCAGCAGGCGGGATATGGGGTATAATTCACCCCTCCACTTT	CASRRDMGYNSPLHF
TRBJ2-7	NA	NA	TRBV28	TGTGCCAGCTGCACAGGGCCTCCAGGCTACGAGCAGTACTTC	CASCTGPPGYEQYF
TRBJ1-2	TRBD1	NA	TRBV18	TGTGCCAGCTCACGGGACAGGGTTTTCTCGAACTATGGCTACACCTTC	CASSRDRVFSNYGYTF
TRBJ1-4	NA	NA	TRBV7-2	TGTGCCAGCAGCTTAGTGGGCGCAGGGATCTTAGGAAAACTGTTTTTT	CASSLVGAGILGKLFF
TRBJ1-2	TRBD1	NA	TRBV10-3	TGTGCCATCAGTGAGGACAGGGGTAACTATGGCTACACCTTC	CAISEDRGNYGYTF
TRBJ2-3	NA	NA	TRBV6-4	TGTGCCAGCAGTGCAGGAAGCACAGATACGCAGTATTTT	CASSAGSTDTQYF
TRBJ2-1	NA	NA	TRBV19	TGTGCCAGTAGTGTGCGGGGCCCTAATCCTAATGAGCAGTTCTTC	CASSVRGPNPNEQFF
TRBJ1-1	NA	NA	TRBV5-4	TGTGCCAGCAGCTTGGTAGCGGGGCACGCTTTCTTT	CASSLVAGHAFF
TRBJ2-4	TRBD1	NA	TRBV3-1/TRBV3-2	TGTGCCAGCAGCCAAGGGCCCGACCGGGACAGCAAAAACATTCAGTACTTC	CASSQGPDRDSKNIQYF
TRBJ1-4	NA	NA	TRBV5-4	TGTGCCAGCAGCTTGCAGGGGCTTAATGAAAAACTGTTTTTT	CASSLQGLNEKLFF
TRBJ2-3	NA	NA	TRBV4-2	TGTGCCAGCAGCCAAGTGTCGGACAGTAACACAGATACGCAGTATTTT	CASSQVSDSNTDTQYF
TRBJ2-3	TRBD2	few	TRBV6-4	TGTGCCAGCAGTGACAGCGGGGGGGCCACAGATACGCAGTATTTT	CASSDSGGATDTQYF
TRBJ2-5	NA	NA	TRBV11-2	TGTGCCAGCAGCCGCGGGGTCGGGCAAGAGACCCAGTACTTC	CASSRGVGQETQYF
TRBJ2-5	TRBD2	NA	TRBV2	TGTGCCAGCAGTGGTCCCCCGGGGGGGTGGCAAGAGACCCAGTACTTC	CASSGPPGGWQETQYF
TRBJ2-2	TRBD1	NA	TRBV24-1	TGTGCCACCAGTGATTTTAGGGACAGGGACTCTTCGAACACCGGGGAGCTGTTTTTT	CATSDFRDRDSSNTGELFF
TRBJ2-2	TRBD1	NA	TRBV27	TGTGCCAGCGACATGGGACAGGGGAACACCGGGGAGCTGTTTTTT	CASDMGQGNTGELFF
TRBJ1-3	NA	NA	TRBV11-3	TGTGCCAGCAGCTTAGATCGAGGGCCCCGCTCTGGAAACACCATATATTTT	CASSLDRGPRSGNTIYF
TRBJ1-3	TRBD1	few	TRBV27	TGTGCCAGCAGTTTAAAACAGGGACAGGAGCACTCTGGAAACACCATATATTTT	CASSLKQGQEHSGNTIYF
TRBJ1-1	NA	NA	TRBV6-5	TGTGCCAGCACCCAGGTTAACACTGAAGCTTTCTTT	CASTQVNTEAFF
TRBJ2-7	NA	NA	TRBV6-1	TGTGCCAGCAGTGAAGCCGGGAAAAGGCTCTACGAGCAGTACTTC	CASSEAGKRLYEQYF
TRBJ2-2	NA	NA	TRBV27	TGTGCCAGCAGAACCGGGACTTTGACCGGGGAGCTGTTTTTT	CASRTGTLTGELFF
TRBJ2-1	NA	NA	TRBV5-1	TGCGCCAGCAGCTTGGAACAGACCCCCGGCTTTATGAGCTCCTACAATGAGCAGTTCTTC	CASSLEQTPGFMSSYNEQFF
TRBJ2-3	TRBD2	NA	TRBV11-2	TGTGCCAGCAGCCCCATTCTTCTAGCGGGGGGGCACACAGATACGCAGTATTTT	CASSPILLAGGHTDTQYF
TRBJ1-2	TRBD1	NA	TRBV6-1	TGTGCCAGCAGTGAAGCACGAACCGGGACAGACTATGGCTACACCTTC	CASSEARTGTDYGYTF
TRBJ1-2	TRBD1	NA	TRBV28	TGTGCCAGCAGATACAGGGGGTTGGATCGCTACACCTTC	CASRYRGLDRYTF
TRBJ2-7	NA	few	TRBV28	TGTGCCAGCTCACGGGAGAGCTCCTACGAGCAGTACTTC	CASSRESSYEQYF
TRBJ2-7	TRBD1	NA	TRBV9	TGTGCCAGCAGCGGTACAGGGGGCGAGCAGTACTTC	CASSGTGGEQYF
TRBJ2-2	TRBD1	NA	TRBV18	TGTGCCAGCTCGTCTGACAGGGGGCTTGCCGGGGAGCTGTTTTTT	CASSSDRGLAGELFF
TRBJ1-6	NA	NA	TRBV3-1/TRBV3-2	TGTGCCAGCAGCCAAGGGCCCACGCATAATTCACCCCTCCACTTT	CASSQGPTHNSPLHF
TRBJ2-2	TRBD2	once	TRBV5-1	TGCGCCAGCAGCTATTCTAGCGGGGACGCCGGGGAGCTGTTTTTT	CASSYSSGDAGELFF
TRBJ1-5	NA	NA	TRBV27	TGTGCCAGCAGTTTAGCTCTAAATCAGCCCCAGCATTTT	CASSLALNQPQHF
TRBJ2-5	TRBD2	NA	TRBV11-2	TGTGCCAGCAGCCTTGGGACTAGCAGCCAGACCCAGTACTTC	CASSLGTSSQTQYF
TRBJ1-2	TRBD1	NA	TRBV6-4	TGTGCCAGCAGTGACACAGGGGACTATGGCTACACCTTC	CASSDTGDYGYTF
TRBJ2-2	NA	NA	TRBV21-1	TGTGCCATCCAGGGTTTTTACACCGGGGAGCTGTTTTTT	CAIQGFYTGELFF
TRBJ2-1	NA	NA	TRBV11-3	TGTGCCAGCAGCTTAGGGGCTCGTGAGCAGTTCTTC	CASSLGAREQFF
TRBJ2-2	NA	NA	TRBV27	TGTGCCAGCAGCTTTCGCGGGGCGCCCTTTACCGGGGAGCTGTTTTTT	CASSFRGAPFTGELFF
TRBJ2-3	NA	NA	TRBV5-5	TGTGCCAGCAGCTTGCTTCAGGGGTTGACAGATACGCAGTATTTT	CASSLLQGLTDTQYF
TRBJ1-1	NA	NA	TRBV15	TGTGCCACCAGCAGAGAGTTAATGAACACTGAAGCTTTCTTT	CATSRELMNTEAFF
TRBJ2-3	TRBD2	NA	TRBV7-2	TGTGCCAGCAGCTTGCTGGGGGGGGCAGATACGCAGTATTTT	CASSLLGGADTQYF
TRBJ1-3	NA	NA	TRBV9	TGTGCCAGCAGCGTAGAAGCAGGGACTGGAAACACCATATATTTT	CASSVEAGTGNTIYF
TRBJ1-2	NA	NA	TRBV4-1	TGCGCCAGCAGCCGCGGACATTACTATGGCTACACCTTC	CASSRGHYYGYTF
TRBJ2-5	TRBD1	NA	TRBV10-3	TGTGCCATCAGTGAGTCCCGGGACAGGCAAGAGACCCAGTACTTC	CAISESRDRQETQYF
TRBJ2-3	NA	NA	TRBV11-2	TGTGCCAGCAGCCAACGGGGCACAGATACGCAGTATTTT	CASSQRGTDTQYF
TRBJ2-7	NA	few	TRBV6-5	TGTGCCAGCACCCTGGAAGAAGGAGGAGGCGTCGAGCAGTACTTC	CASTLEEGGGVEQYF
TRBJ1-1	NA	NA	TRBV25-1	TGTGCCAGCAGTGTACAAAGGGGGGGGACTGGGACTTTCTTT	CASSVQRGGTGTFF
TRBJ1-4	NA	NA	TRBV18	TGTGCCAGCTCACCAGTGACCGGCAGGGCTGAAACTAATGAAAAACTGTTTTTT	CASSPVTGRAETNEKLFF
TRBJ1-6	TRBD1	NA	TRBV5-1	TGCGCCAGCAGCTTATTTCCCTCTACAGGGGCTAATTCACCCCTCCACTTT	CASSLFPSTGANSPLHF
TRBJ2-7	TRBD1	NA	TRBV19	TGTGCCAGTTCCGATTTGGGACAGGTCCGAAACGAGCAGTACTTC	CASSDLGQVRNEQYF
TRBJ1-3	TRBD1	NA	TRBV29-1	TGCAGCGTGGGAATTACAGGGGATGGAAACACCATATATTTT	CSVGITGDGNTIYF